These 8 T cell receptor beta chains were all obtained from the same sample, sequenced in a study of OX40 agonist ivuxolimab in advanced cancers. Clones were sequenced by immunoSEQ multiplex PCR, and TCRdb holds only the in-frame ones, with some missing. The data hold 95,000 to 150,000 clones, with 85% to 95% observed a single time. Specimen: CD4+ or CD8+ T cells sorted from blood, collected in a trial of the OX40 agonist ivuxolimab. These TCRs come from an adult with an advanced solid tumor such as melanoma, head and neck, liver or kidney cancer.

The J gene is TRBJ1-1, the V gene TRBV9; maybe TRBD1 (5 bases). Trimming removed 7 bases at V and 0 bases at J, with 10 bases between. The CDR3 has 13 amino acids. Germline V gives CDR1 SGDLS, CDR2 YYNGEE. The CDR3, as DNA: TGTGCCAGCGGGGCGGGTATGAACACTGAAGCTTTCTTT. Protein: CASGAGMNTEAFF.

This chain connects TRBV7-9 to TRBJ2-7, with 11 positions matching TRBD1. CDR1 and CDR2 (germline): SEHNR, FQNEAQ (reference sequence). This CDR3 is 16 amino acids long. The junction had 5 bases not matched to a gene; V was cut back by 1 base and J by 3 bases. DNA of the CDR3: TGTGCCAGCAGCTTAGTAGTTGGGACAGGGGGCTACGAGCAGTACTTC. It yields the protein CASSLVVGTGGYEQYF.

The chain carries TRBV7-2 and TRBJ1-1; 7 nucleotides align to TRBD1. CDR3 length: 15 amino acids. The V and J ends lost 5 bases and 3 bases, in that order; junction bases with no gene match: 9. The germline V gene encodes CDR1 SGHTA and CDR2 FQGNSA. CDR3 protein: CASSTSTGFYTEAFF. DNA for the CDR3: TGTGCCAGCAGCACCTCGACAGGGTTTTACACTGAAGCTTTCTTT.

V and J are TRBV5-1 and TRBJ2-7; 8 bases are shared with TRBD2. Germline loops: CDR1 SGHRS, CDR2 YFSETQ. CDR3 length equals 15 residues. J lost 1 base, V lost 0 bases, and 3 bases had no gene match. CDR3: CASSLAAGGSYEQYF. DNA for the CDR3: TGCGCCAGCAGCTTGGCCGCGGGGGGATCCTACGAGCAGTACTTC.

The chain has TRBV18 and TRBJ2-7; 10 bases match TRBD2. V lost 5 bases and J lost 5; bases outside the gene matches: 18. The germline CDR1 and CDR2 sequences are KGHSH and LQKENI. The CDR3 has 18 residues. CDR3 region: CASSSNLLLAGVLDEQYF. The CDR3 DNA reads as TGTGCCAGCTCATCTAACCTCCTTCTAGCGGGGGTCCTTGACGAGCAGTACTTC.

The chain carries TRBV19 and TRBJ2-7, with 8 bases identical to TRBD2. This CDR3 region has 14 residues. Per germline, CDR1 LNHDA and CDR2 SQIVND (reference sequence). The V and J ends lost 3 bases and 3 bases, in that order; junction bases with no gene match: 4. DNA for the CDR3: TGTGCCAGTAGTATCAGTAGCGGGAACTACGAGCAGTACTTC. Its translation: CASSISSGNYEQYF.

This sequence joins TRBV5-1 and TRBJ2-2; 10 bases are shared with TRBD2. V shed 4 bases, J shed 6 bases, and the junction held 9 bases outside the gene matches. Germline values: CDR1 SGHRS, CDR2 YFSETQ. The CDR3 extends over 16 amino acids. The CDR3 reads CASSPPVAGGPGELFF. CDR3 nucleotide sequence: TGCGCCAGCAGCCCCCCTGTAGCGGGGGGCCCCGGGGAGCTGTTTTTT. Variable domain in full (rest from reference TRBV5-1 and TRBJ2-2): KAGVTQTPRYLIKTRGQQVTLSCSPISGHRSVSWYQQTPGQGLQFLFEYFSETQRNKGNFPGRFSGRQFSNSRSEMNVSTLELGDSALYLCASSPPVAGGPGELFFGEGSRLTVL.

This clone has only one observation. The chain is built from TRBV27 and TRBJ1-2; 9 bases match TRBD1. This CDR3 spans 13 amino acids. Per germline, CDR1 MNHEY and CDR2 SMNVEV (reference sequence). With 4 bases clipped from V and 5 bases from J, the junction kept 2 bases outside the gene matches. CDR3 amino acids: CASSSTGGYGYTF. The CDR3 DNA reads as TGTGCCAGCAGTTCGACAGGGGGATATGGCTACACCTTC.